A single T cell receptor (beta chain) is shown here with its context. Germline V gene data show CDR1 as SGHDT and CDR2 as YYEEEE. J was trimmed by 5 bases and V by 4 bases; bases with no gene match: 4. CDR3 size: 13 residues. The data stem from a study of radiation and T cells in renal cell carcinoma. Sequencing used immunoSEQ multiplex PCR; TCRdb keeps in-frame clones, though not all of them. The data contain 150,000 to 200,000 clones, about 85% of them singletons. Time point specified: blood 4 weeks post-SBRT, at nephrectomy. Treatment of the sample: 15 Gy SBRT to primary tumor, nephrectomy 4 weeks later. Nephrectomy followed 15 Gy stereotactic body radiation by 4 weeks. Blood was sampled at baseline, 2 weeks and 4 weeks after SBRT.

The chain combines TRBV5-6 with TRBJ2-3, with 7 bases matching TRBD1. This specimen was blood, taken from a patient whose treatment included radiotherapy and nephrectomy. The sequence was obtained from a woman in her forties or fifties with renal cell carcinoma. The CDR3 here is CASSSTGEDTQYF. CDR3 nucleotide sequence: TGTGCCAGCAGCAGCACAGGGGAAGATACGCAGTATTTT.